This T cell receptor beta chain was recorded in a study of blood T cell repertoires in COVID-19. The wider study: Sources were T cells, B-cell-depleted T cells, or PBMCs; the material itself was cDNA or gDNA.

The germline CDR1 and CDR2 sequences are SGDLS and YYNGEE. The length of the CDR3 is 15 residues. The germline V and J ends were trimmed by 0 bases and 3 bases, with 9 bases remaining between them. Data came from immunoSEQ multiplex PCR; TCRdb stores just in-frame clones and leaves some out. The sample lists approximately 350,000 clones, 75% to 90% occurring once. The sequence derives from a woman aged 45-65 years who had recovered from COVID-19. Sequencing was done on a sample of PBMCs or T cells enriched from blood (not recorded which). This chain connects TRBV9 to TRBJ1-4, with D uncertain. CDR3 in amino acids: CASSVAEGSNEKLFF. CDR3 DNA: TGTGCCAGCAGCGTAGCGGAGGGTTCTAATGAAAAACTGTTTTTT.